The 26 T cell receptor beta chains in this list originate from one sample, sequenced in a study of blood T cell repertoires in COVID-19. Produced via immunoSEQ multiplex PCR; TCRdb's table is partial and in-frame only. The table includes some 410,000 clones, approximately 87% detected once. Sequencing was carried out using PBMCs or T cells enriched from blood (not recorded which). The receptors were gathered from a woman aged 25 to 39 with acute COVID-19.

Only one count was recorded for this clone. The CDR3 DNA reads TGTGCCACCAGTGATTCTCCAGACAGGGGATTTGGCTACACCTTC. Translating it yields CATSDSPDRGFGYTF. The chain joins TRBV24-1 to TRBJ1-2; 8 nucleotides align to TRBD1. The CDR3 is made up of 15 amino acids. V shed 2 bases, J shed 7 bases, and the junction held 8 bases outside the gene matches. Germline CDR1 KGHDR, CDR2 SFDVKD.

The rearrangement links TRBV6-5 to TRBJ2-7; a possible D gene is TRBD2 (5 bases). The V end was cut by 10 bases, the J end by 4 bases, with 8 bases between. CDR1 and CDR2 (germline): MNHEY, SVGAGI. The CDR3 is 10 residues long. The CDR3 is CATTSYEQYF. DNA for the CDR3: TGTGCCACAACTAGTTACGAGCAGTACTTC.

This chain uses TRBV3-1 (or the pseudogene TRBV3-2) with TRBJ2-7; 9 bases fit TRBD2. In germline, CDR1 is LGHDT, CDR2 YNNKEL (reference sequence). This CDR3 is built from 13 residues. V lost 4 bases to trimming and J lost 6 bases; unmatched junction nucleotides: 4. CDR3 coding DNA: TGTGCCAGCAGCCCGAGCGGGGGGAGCGAGCAGTACTTC. Translation: CASSPSGGSEQYF.

The genes are TRBV4-1 and TRBJ1-3; TRBD1 is a possible D gene (5 bases). CDR3 length: 13 amino acids. CDR1 and CDR2 (germline): MGHRA, YSYEKL. With 4 bases removed from V and 4 bases from J, the gap between germline ends came to 8 bases. The CDR3 DNA reads TGCGCCAGCAGCCCTGGGGCCGGAAACACCATATATTTT. Residues: CASSPGAGNTIYF.

The chain employs TRBV7-2 and TRBJ2-7; D remains unclear. Germline CDR1 is SGHTA and CDR2 is FQGNSA. V lost 6 bases, J lost 1 base, and 10 bases lay in between. The CDR3 extends over 13 amino acids. CDR3 amino acids: CASSFGGSYEQYF. The CDR3, as DNA: TGTGCCAGCAGTTTCGGTGGTTCCTACGAGCAGTACTTC.

The CDR3 spells CASSTGALEQYF. The CDR3 region has the DNA TGTGCCAGCAGTACAGGGGCCCTCGAGCAGTACTTC. J is TRBJ2-7 and V is TRBV12-3 or TRBV12-4; 7 positions agree with TRBD1. Losses at the gene ends were 5 bases for V and 6 bases for J; bases not matched to a gene: 4. This CDR3 spans 12 amino acids.

The rearrangement links TRBV21-1 to TRBJ1-2; the D segment call TRBD1 is taken from the table without a DNA check. TRBV21-1 is marked as a pseudogene. The CDR3 contains 14 residues. DNA of the CDR3: TGTGCCAGCACTGGACAGGGGGGATTCTATGGCTACACCTTC. Protein sequence: CASTGQGGFYGYTF.

This clone occurred a few times. V gene TRBV2 combines with J gene TRBJ1-4, with D perhaps matching TRBD1 (5 bases). The CDR3 runs to 16 residues. V was pared by 2 bases and J by 0 bases, with 10 bases between. Germline V CDR1 and CDR2: SNHLY, FYNNEI. CDR3 nucleotides: TGTGCCAGCAGTGAATTTGGGGCGGCAACTAATGAAAAACTGTTTTTT. Its protein is CASSEFGAATNEKLFF. The full variable domain, its missing parts supplied by reference TRBV2 and TRBJ1-4, is EPEVTQTPSHQVTQMGQEVILRCVPISNHLYFYWYRQILGQKVEFLVSFYNNEISEKSEIFDDQFSVERPDGSNFTLKIRSTKLEDSAMYFCASSEFGAATNEKLFFGSGTQLSVL.

The chain employs TRBV18 and TRBJ1-1; unclear D gene. The CDR3 length is 14 residues. Germline lookup yields CDR1 KGHSH and CDR2 LQKENI. Trimming took 5 bases from V and 1 from J, leaving 11 bases between them. CDR3 in DNA: TGTGCCAGCTCATTGGCCAGCGCGAACACTGAAGCTTTCTTT. Its protein product is CASSLASANTEAFF.

The chain joins TRBV10-2 to TRBJ2-3; 7 bases line up with TRBD1. V was pared by 4 bases and J by 1 base, with 2 bases of the junction left unmatched. This CDR3 is built from 14 residues. Germline V gene data show CDR1 as WSHSY and CDR2 as SAAADI. CDR3 sequence reads: CASSGQGGTDTQYF. In DNA form, the CDR3 reads TGCGCCAGCAGTGGTCAGGGGGGCACAGATACGCAGTATTTT.

The sample holds a few counts of this clone. The chain has TRBV5-1 and TRBJ1-4; tentative D call: TRBD1 (6 bases). The V gene lost 2 bases and the J gene lost 7 bases, with 6 bases spanning the gap. Germline values: CDR1 SGHRS, CDR2 YFSETQ. The CDR3 sequence is 12 residues long. The CDR3 sequence is CASSFRGEKLFF. CDR3 coding DNA: TGCGCCAGCAGCTTCAGGGGTGAAAAACTGTTTTTT. The variable domain in full, with the rest retrieved from reference TRBV5-1 and TRBJ1-4, is KAGVTQTPRYLIKTRGQQVTLSCSPISGHRSVSWYQQTPGQGLQFLFEYFSETQRNKGNFPGRFSGRQFSNSRSEMNVSTLELGDSALYLCASSFRGEKLFFGSGTQLSVL.

V usage is TRBV5-1 and J usage is TRBJ2-7; D gene ambiguous. CDR3 length equals 12 residues. The V and J ends lost 1 base and 6 bases respectively, with 8 bases between them. The germline CDR1 and CDR2 sequences are SGHRS and YFSETQ. The CDR3 DNA follows: TGCGCCAGCAGCTTGCGTCCCTCCGAGCAGTACTTC. Protein product: CASSLRPSEQYF.

V usage is TRBV25-1 and J usage is TRBJ1-3; 7 bases are a match to TRBD1. This CDR3 contains 16 residues. Germline trimming cut 2 bases from V and 4 bases from J; bases unmatched to any gene: 8. CDR1 is MGHDK and CDR2 is SYGVNS in the germline V gene. The CDR3: CASSEQDRLGGNTIYF. The CDR3 region has the DNA TGTGCCAGCAGTGAACAGGACAGGCTAGGAGGAAACACCATATATTTT.

The sample holds a few counts of this clone. This chain joins TRBV14 and TRBJ1-6; D might be TRBD1 (5 bases). V was cut by 4 bases and J by 6 bases, with 16 bases left in between. CDR3 length equals 16 residues. In germline, CDR1 is SGHDN, CDR2 FVKESK. The CDR3 DNA reads TGTGCCAGCAGCCTAGAAGTGTCCAGGGCTAATTCACCCCTCCACTTT. Translated, it gives CASSLEVSRANSPLHF.

The V call is TRBV6-5, the J call TRBJ1-2, with TRBD1 matching 8 bases. Unmatched junction bases numbered 5, after V lost 6 bases and J lost 5 bases. The germline V gene has CDR1 MNHEY and CDR2 SVGAGI. The CDR3 spans 13 residues. The CDR3 DNA reads TGTGCCAGCAGCCTTAGGACAGGGTATGGCTACACCTTC. Encoded protein: CASSLRTGYGYTF.

V usage is TRBV5-1 and J usage is TRBJ1-2, with 7 positions matching TRBD1. The V and J ends lost 5 bases and 4 bases, in that order; junction bases with no gene match: 8. This CDR3 has 14 amino acids. From germline, CDR1 is SGHRS and CDR2 YFSETQ. The CDR3 DNA follows: TGCGCCAGCAGGTCCGACAGGGAGGTCTATGGCTACACCTTC. Protein product: CASRSDREVYGYTF.

The rearrangement joins TRBV19 to TRBJ1-6; maybe TRBD1 (6 bases). CDR1 LNHDA and CDR2 SQIVND come from the germline V gene (reference sequence). Trimming removed 4 bases from V and 10 bases from J, with 17 bases in between. This CDR3 has 15 amino acids. This CDR3 is CASSTPTGGTSPLHF. CDR3 nucleotide sequence: TGTGCCAGTAGTACGCCTACGGGGGGCACATCACCCCTCCACTTT.

This clone is a singleton in its sample. This sequence joins TRBV7-3 and TRBJ2-3; 10 bases align to TRBD1. V shed 5 bases, J shed 6 bases, and the junction held 8 bases outside the gene matches. The CDR3 sequence is 15 residues long. Per germline, CDR1 SGHTA and CDR2 FQGTGA. The CDR3 DNA sequence: TGTGCCAGCAGCCTGAGGGGACAGGGGAGGGATACGCAGTATTTT. Translated, it gives CASSLRGQGRDTQYF. Filled out from reference TRBV7-3 and TRBJ2-3, the complete variable domain reads GAGVSQTPSNKVTEKGKYVELRCDPISGHTALYWYRQSLGQGPEFLIYFQGTGAADDSGLPNDRFFAVRPEGSVSTLKIQRTERGDSAVYLCASSLRGQGRDTQYFGPGTRLTVL.

The sample holds a few counts of this clone. This chain uses TRBV7-9 with TRBJ1-2; 8 nucleotides agree with TRBD1. Germline-derived CDR1 and CDR2 are SEHNR and FQNEAQ (reference sequence). The CDR3 consists of 15 residues. J was trimmed by 0 bases and V by 6 bases; bases with no gene match: 6. The CDR3 region has the DNA TGTGCCAGCAGACCCCAGGGGGCGACTAACTATGGCTACACCTTC. Amino acids: CASRPQGATNYGYTF.

V gene TRBV9 combines with J gene TRBJ2-1; 7 bases are a match to TRBD2. The CDR3 is made up of 15 amino acids. J lost 4 bases, V lost 7 bases, and 11 bases had no gene match. CDR1 SGDLS and CDR2 YYNGEE come from the germline V gene. Here the CDR3 reads CASGRGTGGYNEQFF. CDR3 sequence (DNA): TGTGCCAGCGGGAGGGGTACCGGGGGGTACAATGAGCAGTTCTTC.

The chain couples TRBV5-1 to TRBJ2-2; 8 bases match TRBD1. Per the germline V gene, CDR1 is SGHRS and CDR2 is YFSETQ. J lost 8 bases, V lost 4 bases, and 7 bases had no gene match. The CDR3 is 14 residues long. The chain's CDR3 is CASSTGQAAGELFF. CDR3 bases: TGCGCCAGCAGCACGGGACAGGCGGCGGGGGAGCTGTTTTTT.

The chain links TRBV2 to TRBJ1-3; D not certain. This CDR3 has 13 amino acids. Germline V gene sequence: CDR1 SNHLY, CDR2 FYNNEI. V lost 4 bases and J lost 0, with 4 bases in between. For the CDR3, the DNA is TGTGCCAGCAGTGCAGACTCTGGAAACACCATATATTTT. Translation gives CASSADSGNTIYF.

The genes are TRBV2 and TRBJ1-1, with D possibly TRBD1 on 5 matching bases. The CDR3 length is 15 residues. CDR1 SNHLY and CDR2 FYNNEI come from the germline V gene. Trimming stripped 2 bases from V and 0 bases from J, with 10 bases between. The CDR3 sequence: CASSEMRQMNTEAFF. The DNA for the CDR3 is TGTGCCAGCAGTGAAATGAGACAGATGAACACTGAAGCTTTCTTT.

The gene calls are TRBV30 and TRBJ1-6; D is perhaps TRBD1 (6 bases). This CDR3 has 12 residues. The V and J ends lost 3 bases and 7 bases respectively, with 7 bases between them. The germline V gene has CDR1 GTSNPN and CDR2 SVGIG (reference sequence). DNA for the CDR3: TGTGCCTGGAGCGACAGGAATTCACCCCTCCACTTT. It yields the protein CAWSDRNSPLHF.

In its sample, this clone was seen once. As DNA, the CDR3 is TGTGCCAGCAGCGGACCGACTAGTCCCTACGAGCAGTACTTC. Translated, it gives CASSGPTSPYEQYF. The rearrangement uses TRBV5-6 and TRBJ2-7; maybe TRBD2 (6 bases). Germline V gene data show CDR1 as SGHDT and CDR2 as YYEEEE. This CDR3 has 14 residues. The ends were cut back, 4 bases at V and 2 bases at J, with 13 bases in the middle.

V is TRBV7-3 and J is TRBJ2-2, with 13 nucleotides matching TRBD2. Germline CDR1 SGHTA, CDR2 FQGTGA. With 5 bases clipped from V and 5 bases from J, the junction kept 5 bases outside the gene matches. The CDR3 runs to 16 residues. The CDR3 DNA follows: TGTGCCAGCAGCCAACAGGGACTAGCGGGGACCGGGGAGCTGTTTTTT. It specifies CASSQQGLAGTGELFF.